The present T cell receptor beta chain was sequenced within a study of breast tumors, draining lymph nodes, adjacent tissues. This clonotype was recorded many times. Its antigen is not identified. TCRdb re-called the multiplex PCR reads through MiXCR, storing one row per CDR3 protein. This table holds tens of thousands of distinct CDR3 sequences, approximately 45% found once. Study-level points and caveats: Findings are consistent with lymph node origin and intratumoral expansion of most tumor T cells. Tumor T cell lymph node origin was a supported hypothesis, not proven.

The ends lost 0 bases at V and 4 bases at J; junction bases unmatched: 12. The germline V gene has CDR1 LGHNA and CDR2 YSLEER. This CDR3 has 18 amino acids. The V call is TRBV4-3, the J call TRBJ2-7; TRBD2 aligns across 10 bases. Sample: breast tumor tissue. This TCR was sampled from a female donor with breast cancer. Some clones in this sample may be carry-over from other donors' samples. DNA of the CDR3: TGCGCCAGCAGCCAAGATCTCCCCCCAGCGGGGGGGGAGTACGAGCAGTACTTC. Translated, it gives CASSQDLPPAGGEYEQYF.